This T cell receptor (beta chain) emerged from a study of blood T cell repertoires in COVID-19. Study-wide background: The study drew acute and convalescent COVID-19 samples from the United States, Italy and Spain.

The repertoire was sequenced with immunoSEQ multiplex PCR; TCRdb's copy has only in-frame clones and lacks some. The repertoire holds about 140,000 clones, with around 90% as singletons. CDR3 length equals 15 residues. The ends were cut back, 4 bases at V and 5 bases at J, with 17 bases in the middle. The germline V gene has CDR1 MGHDK and CDR2 SYGVNS. This clone was detected only once. The sample comprised peripheral blood. This chain joins TRBV25-1 and TRBJ1-1; D is unresolved. This receptor was obtained from a woman aged 80 or over with acute or convalescent COVID-19. CDR3 in DNA: TGTGCCAGCAGTGCTAGAGGAACCCTTGGGACTGAAGCTTTCTTT. It is translated as CASSARGTLGTEAFF.